This TCR beta chain came from a study of T cells in Graves' hyperthyroidism and ophthalmopathy. Findings of the study overall: Blood held most thyroid clonotypes expanded above 0.001 frequency.

Uncontrolled infection, other autoimmune disease, pregnancy and lactation each barred patients from inclusion. Orbital computed tomography and thyroid ultrasound, together with serum TRAb and thyroxine and clinical symptoms, were used for diagnoses. The CDR3 covers 16 residues. J gave up 1 base and V 10 bases, and 12 bases lay outside the gene matches. From germline, CDR1 is SGHNT and CDR2 YENEEA. Regions amplified from RNA transcripts were the TCR beta CDR3 regions. An initial round of RT-PCR targeting the TCR CDR3 relied on the HTBI primer set. MiXCR, applied by TCRdb to the multiplex PCR reads, yields one record per CDR3 protein. The table shows roughly 180,000 distinct CDR3 sequences, with approximately 9% occurring only once. This clonotype has a count of ten or more. Its target is unknown.

The sample consisted of blood. The TCR comes from a woman under 30 with Graves' hyperthyroidism that later progressed to Graves' ophthalmopathy. This chain connects TRBV11-3 to TRBJ1-5, with 8 bases lining up with TRBD1. The CDR3 DNA follows: TGTGCCAACCCGCCCAGAGACAGGGGCAGCAATCAGCCCCAGCATTTT. Protein sequence: CANPPRDRGSNQPQHF.